A selection of T cell receptor beta chains follows, all from one sample in a study of cytomegalovirus exposure and HLA in healthy donors. TCRdb keeps only in-frame clones here, not all; method: immunoSEQ multiplex PCR. The table includes around 150,000 clones, 85% detected once. The sample consisted of PBMCs. The receptors were gathered from a man aged 18-30 years in good health and CMV-seropositive. Each CDR3 is given with its conserved first and last residue. Each record gives: V gene, CDR3 protein.

v_call: TRBV5-6
cdr3_aa: CASSLETGGPATNEKLFF

v_call: TRBV7-8
cdr3_aa: CASSPKVGEVRGYTF

v_call: TRBV29-1
cdr3_aa: CSVPPGQPGTEAFF

v_call: TRBV7-2
cdr3_aa: CASSQDRGEQYF

v_call: TRBV7-8
cdr3_aa: CASSPLGGPAYGYTF

v_call: TRBV6-5
cdr3_aa: CASSYLAGSSNEQYF

v_call: TRBV7-2
cdr3_aa: CASSFPAGEQYF

v_call: TRBV6-5
cdr3_aa: CASSYLGLAVETQYF

v_call: TRBV5-6
cdr3_aa: CASSLGAQLFF

v_call: TRBV9
cdr3_aa: CASSTRLAGGTDTQYF